The entry below describes one T cell receptor beta chain. Enrolled through a virtual design, the participants were between roughly 18 and 100 years of age and came from 24 US areas. Clinical history reported by participants formed the basis on which cohorts were assigned. The sample is drawn from a study of blood T cell repertoires in COVID-19. Study as a whole: T cells, B-cell-depleted T cells, or PBMCs provided the cDNA or gDNA that served as material.

Germline loops: CDR1 SNHLY, CDR2 FYNNEI. V gave up 11 bases and J gave up 4 bases; unmatched junction bases: 4. The CDR3 length is 12 residues. Here immunoSEQ multiplex PCR was the method, and the copy in TCRdb shows in-frame clones only, minus some. The data show roughly 170,000 clones, less than 90% seen once. This sequence originates from a woman between 50 and 59 years old who had recovered from COVID-19. The rearrangement links TRBV2 to TRBJ1-3, with TRBD1 identical over 8 bases. The material sequenced was PBMCs or T cells enriched from blood (not recorded which). CDR3 region: CAGQGSGNTIYF. In DNA, the CDR3 is TGTGCCGGACAGGGATCCGGAAACACCATATATTTT. Based on the CDR3 plus reference TRBV2 and TRBJ1-3, the full variable domain is EPEVTQTPSHQVTQMGQEVILRCVPISNHLYFYWYRQILGQKVEFLVSFYNNEISEKSEIFDDQFSVERPDGSNFTLKIRSTKLEDSAMYFCAGQGSGNTIYFGEGSWLTVV.